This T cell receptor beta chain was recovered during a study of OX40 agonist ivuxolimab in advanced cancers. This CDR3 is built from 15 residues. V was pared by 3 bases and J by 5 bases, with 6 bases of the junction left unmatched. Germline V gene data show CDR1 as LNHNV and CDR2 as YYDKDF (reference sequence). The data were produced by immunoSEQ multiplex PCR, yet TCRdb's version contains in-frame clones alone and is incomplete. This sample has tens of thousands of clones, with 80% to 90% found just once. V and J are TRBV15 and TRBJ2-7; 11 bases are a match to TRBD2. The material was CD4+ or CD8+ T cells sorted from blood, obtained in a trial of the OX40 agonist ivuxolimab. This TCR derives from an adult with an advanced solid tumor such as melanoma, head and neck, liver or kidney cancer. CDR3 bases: TGTGCCACCAGCAGCGTACTAGCGGGGGAGGACGAGCAGTACTTC. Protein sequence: CATSSVLAGEDEQYF.